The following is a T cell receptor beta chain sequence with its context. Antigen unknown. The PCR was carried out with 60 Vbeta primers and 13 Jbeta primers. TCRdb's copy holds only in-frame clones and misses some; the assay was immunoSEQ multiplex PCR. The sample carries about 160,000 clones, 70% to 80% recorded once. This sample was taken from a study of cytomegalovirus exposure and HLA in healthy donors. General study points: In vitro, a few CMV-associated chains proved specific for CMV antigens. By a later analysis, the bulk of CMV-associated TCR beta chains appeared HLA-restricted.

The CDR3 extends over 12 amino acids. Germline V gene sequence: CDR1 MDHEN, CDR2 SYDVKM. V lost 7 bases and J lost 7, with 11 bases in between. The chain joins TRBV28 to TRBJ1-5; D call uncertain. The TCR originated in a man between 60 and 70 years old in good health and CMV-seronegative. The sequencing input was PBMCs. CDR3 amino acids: CASTAVAQPQHF. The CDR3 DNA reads TGTGCCAGCACAGCGGTAGCGCAGCCCCAGCATTTT. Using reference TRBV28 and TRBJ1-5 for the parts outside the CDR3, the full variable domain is DVKVTQSSRYLVKRTGEKVFLECVQDMDHENMFWYRQDPGLGLRLIYFSYDVKMKEKGDIPEGYSVSREKKERFSLILESASTNQTSMYLCASTAVAQPQHFGDGTRLSIL.